This T cell receptor beta chain is from a study of CD8+CD57+ T cells in acquired aplastic anemia. This clonotype was detected ten times or more. The CDR3 covers 15 residues. V gave up 4 bases and J gave up 0 bases; unmatched junction bases: 6. CDR1 SQVTM and CDR2 ANQGSEA come from the germline V gene. TCR beta VDJ and CDR3 profiling used genomic DNA as template. A single record per CDR3 protein comes from TCRdb applying MiXCR to the reads. The table lists about 210,000 distinct CDR3 sequences, 30% to 40% of them singletons. V usage is TRBV29-1 and J usage is TRBJ2-3, with TRBD2 identical over 8 bases. Specimen: sorted CD4+, CD8+, or CD8+CD57+ T cells (not recorded which) from PBMCs. This clonotype was sampled from a human donor in good health, serving as a control. CDR3 sequence reads: CSVVGASGSTDTQYF. CDR3 bases: TGCAGCGTTGTGGGGGCTAGCGGGAGCACAGATACGCAGTATTTT.